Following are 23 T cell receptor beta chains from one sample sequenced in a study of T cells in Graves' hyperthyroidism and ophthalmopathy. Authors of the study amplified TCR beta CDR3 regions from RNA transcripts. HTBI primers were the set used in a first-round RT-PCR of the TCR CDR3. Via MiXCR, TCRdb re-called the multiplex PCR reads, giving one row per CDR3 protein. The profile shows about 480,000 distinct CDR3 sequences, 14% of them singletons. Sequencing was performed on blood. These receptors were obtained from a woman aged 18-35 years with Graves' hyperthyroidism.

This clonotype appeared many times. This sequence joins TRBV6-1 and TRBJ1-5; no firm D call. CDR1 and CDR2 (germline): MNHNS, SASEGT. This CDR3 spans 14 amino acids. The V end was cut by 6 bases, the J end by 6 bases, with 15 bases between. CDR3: CASSHGEGSQPQHF. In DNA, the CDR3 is TGTGCCAGCAGCCACGGGGAGGGAAGTCAGCCCCAGCATTTT.

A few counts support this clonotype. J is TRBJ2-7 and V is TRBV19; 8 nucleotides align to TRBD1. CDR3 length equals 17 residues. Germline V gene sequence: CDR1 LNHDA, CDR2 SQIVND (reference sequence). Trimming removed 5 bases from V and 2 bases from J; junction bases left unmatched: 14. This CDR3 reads CASSPSLSDRDTYEQYF. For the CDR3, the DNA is TGTGCCAGTAGTCCCTCCCTTTCGGACAGGGATACCTACGAGCAGTACTTC.

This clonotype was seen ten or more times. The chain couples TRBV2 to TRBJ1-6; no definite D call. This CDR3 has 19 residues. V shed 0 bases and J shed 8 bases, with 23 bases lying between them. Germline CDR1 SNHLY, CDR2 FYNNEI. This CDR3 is CASSEAGEGPRLLDSPLHF. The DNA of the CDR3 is TGTGCCAGCAGTGAAGCTGGGGAGGGCCCACGGTTGTTGGATTCACCCCTCCACTTT. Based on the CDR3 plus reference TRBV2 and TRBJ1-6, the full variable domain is EPEVTQTPSHQVTQMGQEVILRCVPISNHLYFYWYRQILGQKVEFLVSFYNNEISEKSEIFDDQFSVERPDGSNFTLKIRSTKLEDSAMYFCASSEAGEGPRLLDSPLHFGNGTRLTVT.

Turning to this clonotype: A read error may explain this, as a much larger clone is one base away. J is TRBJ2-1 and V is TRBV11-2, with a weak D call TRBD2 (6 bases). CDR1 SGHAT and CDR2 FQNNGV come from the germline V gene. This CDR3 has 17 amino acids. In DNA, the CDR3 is TGCGCCAGCAGCCTAAGGGACGGGACTGCCGTTCAATGTCCCCAGTTCTTC. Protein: CASSLRDGTAVQCPQFF.

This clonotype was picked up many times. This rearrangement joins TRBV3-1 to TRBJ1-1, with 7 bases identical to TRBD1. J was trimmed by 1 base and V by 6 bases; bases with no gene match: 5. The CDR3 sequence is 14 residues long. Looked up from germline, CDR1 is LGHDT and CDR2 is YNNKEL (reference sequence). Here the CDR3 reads CASRNNRGNTEAFF. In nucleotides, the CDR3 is TGTGCCAGCAGGAACAACAGGGGGAACACTGAAGCTTTCTTT.

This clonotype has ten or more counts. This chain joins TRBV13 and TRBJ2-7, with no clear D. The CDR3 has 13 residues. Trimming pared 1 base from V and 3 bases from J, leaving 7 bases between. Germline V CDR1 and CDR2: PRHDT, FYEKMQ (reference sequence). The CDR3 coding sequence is TGTGCCAGCAGCTTAGACCTGGGCTACGAGCAGTACTTC. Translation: CASSLDLGYEQYF.

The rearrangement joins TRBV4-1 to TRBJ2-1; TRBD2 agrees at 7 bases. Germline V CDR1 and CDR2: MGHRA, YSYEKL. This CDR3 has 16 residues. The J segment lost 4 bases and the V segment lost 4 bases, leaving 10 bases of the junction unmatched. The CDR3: CASSPYAASGYNEQFF. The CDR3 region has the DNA TGCGCCAGCAGCCCTTACGCGGCTAGCGGTTACAATGAGCAGTTCTTC.

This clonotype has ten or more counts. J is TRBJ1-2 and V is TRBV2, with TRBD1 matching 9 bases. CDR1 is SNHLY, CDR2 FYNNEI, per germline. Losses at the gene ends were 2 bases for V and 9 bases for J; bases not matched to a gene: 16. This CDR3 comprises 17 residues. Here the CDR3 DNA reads TGTGCCAGCAGTGAACATTTTACCGGGACAGGGAGTTCGAGCTACACCTTC. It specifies CASSEHFTGTGSSSYTF.

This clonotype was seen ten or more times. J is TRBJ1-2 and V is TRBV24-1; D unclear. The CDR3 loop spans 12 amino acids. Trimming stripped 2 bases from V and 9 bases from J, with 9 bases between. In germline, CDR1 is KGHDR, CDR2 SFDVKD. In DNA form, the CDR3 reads TGTGCCACCAGTGATTCAGAAGAGAGCTACACCTTC. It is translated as CATSDSEESYTF.

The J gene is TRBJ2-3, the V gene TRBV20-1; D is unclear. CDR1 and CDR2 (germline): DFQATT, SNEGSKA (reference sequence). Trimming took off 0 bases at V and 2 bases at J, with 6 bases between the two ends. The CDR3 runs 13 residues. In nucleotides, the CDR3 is TGCAGTGCTAGAGATAGGATCACAGATACGCAGTATTTT. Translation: CSARDRITDTQYF.

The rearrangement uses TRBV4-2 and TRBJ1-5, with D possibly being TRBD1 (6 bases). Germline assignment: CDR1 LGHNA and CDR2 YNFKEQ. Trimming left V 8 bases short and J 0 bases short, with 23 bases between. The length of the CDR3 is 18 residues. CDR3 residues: CASAPDGRGPISNQPQHF. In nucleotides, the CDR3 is TGTGCCAGCGCCCCCGATGGCAGGGGTCCTATTAGCAATCAGCCCCAGCATTTT.

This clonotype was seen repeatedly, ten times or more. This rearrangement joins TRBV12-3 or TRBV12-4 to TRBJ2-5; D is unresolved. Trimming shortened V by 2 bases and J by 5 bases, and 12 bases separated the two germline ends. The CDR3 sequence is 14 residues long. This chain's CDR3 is CASSLPASQETQYF. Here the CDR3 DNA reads TGTGCCAGCAGTTTACCGGCGAGTCAGGAGACCCAGTACTTC.

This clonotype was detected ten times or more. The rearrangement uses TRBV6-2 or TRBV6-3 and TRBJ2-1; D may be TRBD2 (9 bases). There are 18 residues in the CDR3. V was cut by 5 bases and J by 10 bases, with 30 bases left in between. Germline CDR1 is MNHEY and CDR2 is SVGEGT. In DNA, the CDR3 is TGTGCCAGCAGTCCTACCTCGGGGAGCGGGAGGCGACAGGGGGAGCAGTTCTTC. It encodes CASSPTSGSGRRQGEQFF.

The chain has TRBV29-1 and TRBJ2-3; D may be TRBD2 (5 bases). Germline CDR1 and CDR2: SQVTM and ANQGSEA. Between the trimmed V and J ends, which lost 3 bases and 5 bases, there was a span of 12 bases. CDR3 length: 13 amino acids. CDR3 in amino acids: CSVEERNGDTQYF. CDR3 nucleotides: TGCAGCGTTGAGGAGCGGAACGGAGATACGCAGTATTTT.

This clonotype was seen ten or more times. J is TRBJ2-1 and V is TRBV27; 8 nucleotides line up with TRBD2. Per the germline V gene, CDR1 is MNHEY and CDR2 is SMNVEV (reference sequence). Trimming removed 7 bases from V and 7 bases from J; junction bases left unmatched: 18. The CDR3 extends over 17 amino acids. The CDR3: CASINRGGRLNRNEQFF. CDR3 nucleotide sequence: TGTGCCAGCATCAACCGCGGGGGGAGGTTGAATAGGAATGAGCAGTTCTTC.

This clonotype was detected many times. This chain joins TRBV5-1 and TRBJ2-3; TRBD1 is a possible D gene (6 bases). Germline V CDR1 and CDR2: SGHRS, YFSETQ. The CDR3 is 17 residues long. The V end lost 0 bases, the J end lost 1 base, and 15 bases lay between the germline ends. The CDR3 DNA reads TGCGCCAGCAGCTTGGGGGTAGGGGGACCACGCACAGATACGCAGTATTTT. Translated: CASSLGVGGPRTDTQYF.

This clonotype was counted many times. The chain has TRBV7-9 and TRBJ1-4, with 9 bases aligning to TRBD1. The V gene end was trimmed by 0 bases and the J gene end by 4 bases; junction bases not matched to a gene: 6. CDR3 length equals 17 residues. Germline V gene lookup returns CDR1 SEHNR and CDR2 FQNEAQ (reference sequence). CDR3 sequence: CASSLAHRTGVNEKLFF. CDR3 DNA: TGTGCCAGCAGCTTAGCGCATCGGACAGGGGTTAATGAAAAACTGTTTTTT.

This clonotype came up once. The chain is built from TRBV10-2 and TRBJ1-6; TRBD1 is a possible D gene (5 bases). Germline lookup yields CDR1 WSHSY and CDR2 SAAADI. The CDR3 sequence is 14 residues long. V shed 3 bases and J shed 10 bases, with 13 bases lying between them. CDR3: CASSDGTGQSPLHF. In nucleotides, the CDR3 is TGCGCCAGCAGTGACGGCACAGGCCAGTCACCCCTCCACTTT.

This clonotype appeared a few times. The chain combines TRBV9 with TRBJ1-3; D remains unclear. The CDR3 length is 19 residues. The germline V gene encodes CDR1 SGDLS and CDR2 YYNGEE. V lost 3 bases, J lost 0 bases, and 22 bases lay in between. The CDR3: CASSDPLQLEAYSGNTIYF. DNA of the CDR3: TGTGCCAGCAGCGACCCCCTCCAGTTGGAGGCCTACTCTGGAAACACCATATATTTT.

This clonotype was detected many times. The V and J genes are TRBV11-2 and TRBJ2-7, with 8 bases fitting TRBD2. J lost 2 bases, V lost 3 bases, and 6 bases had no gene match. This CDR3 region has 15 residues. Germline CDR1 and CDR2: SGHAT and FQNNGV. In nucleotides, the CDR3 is TGTGCCAGCAGCTTGAGAACTAGCGGTGCCTACGAGCAGTACTTC. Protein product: CASSLRTSGAYEQYF.

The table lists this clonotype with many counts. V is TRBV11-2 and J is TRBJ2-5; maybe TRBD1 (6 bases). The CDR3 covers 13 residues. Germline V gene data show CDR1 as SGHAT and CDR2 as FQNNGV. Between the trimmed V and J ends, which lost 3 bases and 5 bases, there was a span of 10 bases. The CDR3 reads CASSFAGDETQYF. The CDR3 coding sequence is TGTGCCAGCAGCTTCGCAGGGGATGAGACCCAGTACTTC.

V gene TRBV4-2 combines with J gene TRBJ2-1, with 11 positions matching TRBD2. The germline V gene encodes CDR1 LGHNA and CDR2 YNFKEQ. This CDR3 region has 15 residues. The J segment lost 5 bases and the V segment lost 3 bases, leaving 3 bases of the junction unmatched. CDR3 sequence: CASSQGLAVNNEQFF. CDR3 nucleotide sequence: TGTGCCAGCAGCCAGGGACTAGCGGTAAACAATGAGCAGTTCTTC.

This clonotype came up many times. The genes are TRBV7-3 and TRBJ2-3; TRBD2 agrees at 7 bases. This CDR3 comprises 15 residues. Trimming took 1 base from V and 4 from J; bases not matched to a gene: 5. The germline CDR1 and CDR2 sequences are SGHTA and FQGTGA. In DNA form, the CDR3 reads TGTGCCAGCAGCTTAATTCCGGGAGGCGCAGATACGCAGTATTTT. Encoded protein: CASSLIPGGADTQYF.